This is a list of T cell receptor beta chains from one sample in a study of blood T cell repertoires in COVID-19. The assay was immunoSEQ multiplex PCR, and TCRdb's table has in-frame clones only and misses some. The table lists about 210,000 clones, less than 90% of them singletons. The sample was peripheral blood. Receptor source: a man between 65 and 85 years old with acute or convalescent COVID-19. Each CDR3 is given with its conserved first and last residue. Fields, in order: V gene, J gene, D gene, clone size, CDR3 DNA, CDR3 protein. A D gene is named only where the DNA matches it firmly. Clone size, where shown, is once, few, many, or a class for clones that have expanded.

>TRBV9|TRBJ2-5|NA|few
TGTGCCAGCACCCCCAGAGCGGAGGGGGCTATTCAAGAGACCCAGTACTTC
CASTPRAEGAIQETQYF
>TRBV4-3|TRBJ2-1|NA|NA
TGCGCCAGCAGCCAAGATATTGCGGGTTTTACCAATAGGAGGAATGAGCAGTTCTTC
CASSQDIAGFTNRRNEQFF
>TRBV7-2|TRBJ2-7|TRBD2|NA
TGTGCCAGCAGCTTAGAGGGAGGTGTGATAGCGGGAAGGTACGAGCAGTACTTC
CASSLEGGVIAGRYEQYF
>TRBV9|TRBJ1-5|NA|once
TGTGCCAGCAGCGCGACGAACAGGGTTGATCAGCCCCAGCATTTT
CASSATNRVDQPQHF
>TRBV27|TRBJ1-2|NA|once
TGTGCCAGCACTACAGCAAACGCGAACTATGGCTACACCTTC
CASTTANANYGYTF
>TRBV9|TRBJ1-1|TRBD1|NA
TGTGCCAGCAGCCCAAGCCGGGACAGGAACACTGAAGCTTTCTTT
CASSPSRDRNTEAFF
>TRBV13|TRBJ2-7|TRBD2|few
TGTGCCAGCAGCTCCGGGACTAGCGTATCCTACGAGCAGTACTTC
CASSSGTSVSYEQYF
>TRBV6-5|TRBJ1-6|NA|NA
TGTGCCAGCAGTTTGGGAGGCCCCCTCCACTTT
CASSLGGPLHF
>TRBV5-1|TRBJ2-1|TRBD2|NA
TGCGCCAGCAGGAGCGGCGGGACTAGGTACAATGAGCAGTTCTTC
CASRSGGTRYNEQFF
>TRBV19|TRBJ1-1|TRBD1|once
TGTGCCAGTAGTATCCGGGACAGGGGGCGTACTGAAGCTTTCTTT
CASSIRDRGRTEAFF
>TRBV7-9|TRBJ2-2|TRBD1|NA
TGTGCCAGCAGCCCCATGGGGACAGGTTCCGGGGAGCTGTTTTTT
CASSPMGTGSGELFF
>TRBV11-2|TRBJ2-7|TRBD2|NA
TGTGCCAGCAGCCCACCGGGGGGCTACGAGCAGTACTTC
CASSPPGGYEQYF
>TRBV27|TRBJ1-1|TRBD1|NA
TGTGCCAGCAGAAGGGACAGGTTACCCACTGAAGCTTTCTTT
CASRRDRLPTEAFF
>TRBV5-1|TRBJ2-7|TRBD1|once
TGCGCCAGCAGCTCACGACAGGGGTACGAGCAGTACTTC
CASSSRQGYEQYF
>TRBV9|TRBJ2-5|TRBD2|NA
TGTGCCAGCAGCGTAGGTAAACAGGCGGGAGCCGAGACCCAGTACTTC
CASSVGKQAGAETQYF
>TRBV5-8|TRBJ2-7|TRBD2|NA
TGTGCCAGTAATAGCGGGAGGGACTCCTACGAGCAGTACTTC
CASNSGRDSYEQYF
>TRBV29-1|TRBJ1-1|NA|NA
TGCAGCGTTGATGCAGGGATGAACACTGAAGCTTTCTTT
CSVDAGMNTEAFF
>TRBV6-2/TRBV6-3|TRBJ1-4|NA|NA
TGTGCCAGCAGTTACCGAGGGCTGGATGAAAAACTGTTTTTT
CASSYRGLDEKLFF
>TRBV19|TRBJ2-6|NA|NA
TGTGCCAGTAGTACGGGGGCTGGGGCCAACGTCCTGACTTTC
CASSTGAGANVLTF
>TRBV27|TRBJ2-1|NA|NA
TGTGCCAGCAGTTTAGAGAGGGTTAACCCCAATGAGCAGTTCTTC
CASSLERVNPNEQFF
>TRBV28|TRBJ2-3|NA|NA
TGTGCCAGCAGTTTAACGGGAGCGAATACGCAGTATTTT
CASSLTGANTQYF
>TRBV5-6|TRBJ2-2|TRBD2|NA
TGTGCCAGCAGCCCCACGGGCGGGAGGGCCGCCGGGGAGCTGTTTTTT
CASSPTGGRAAGELFF
>TRBV6-5|TRBJ2-7|TRBD1|NA
TGTGCCAGCAGACGCCGGGACAGGGACCACGAGCAGTACTTC
CASRRRDRDHEQYF
>TRBV18|TRBJ2-2|NA|NA
TGTGCCAGCTCACCAAAACTAGCAGCGAACACCGGGGAGCTGTTTTTT
CASSPKLAANTGELFF
>TRBV2|TRBJ1-2|TRBD1|NA
TGTGCCAGCAGTGGAGGGGGCTGGGGCTACACCTTC
CASSGGGWGYTF
>TRBV6-6|TRBJ1-5|TRBD1|NA
TGTGCCAGCAGAGGGACAGGGGTTCAGCCCCAGCATTTT
CASRGTGVQPQHF
>TRBV9|TRBJ1-3|NA|once
TGTGCCAGCAGCCCTCTACAGCAGCCCTCTGGAAACACCATATATTTT
CASSPLQQPSGNTIYF
>TRBV9|TRBJ1-2|TRBD1|NA
TGTGCCAGCAGCAGAACCGGGACAGTCTATGGCTACACCTTC
CASSRTGTVYGYTF
>TRBV7-2|TRBJ1-5|TRBD1|NA
TGTGCCAGCAGCGCTGGGACAGGATACAATCAGCCCCAGCATTTT
CASSAGTGYNQPQHF
>TRBV5-4|TRBJ2-1|TRBD2|NA
TGTGCCAGCAGCTTGGAGTCTAGCGGGAGCAATGAGCAGTTCTTC
CASSLESSGSNEQFF
>TRBV7-2|TRBJ2-1|TRBD2|NA
TGTGCCAGCAGCACCAACGCGGGAGGCTCCTACAATGAGCAGTTCTTC
CASSTNAGGSYNEQFF
>TRBV20-1|TRBJ2-7|TRBD2|NA
TGCAGTGCTAGTTTAGCGGGAGGGACCGAGCAGTACTTC
CSASLAGGTEQYF
>TRBV5-1|TRBJ1-1|NA|once
TGCGCCAGCAGCTTGGATACGGGGAACAGGGAATACACTGAAGCTTTCTTT
CASSLDTGNREYTEAFF
>TRBV30|TRBJ2-7|NA|few
TGTGCCTGGAGTGGCGGCAGGGGATCCTACGAGCAGTACTTC
CAWSGGRGSYEQYF
>TRBV19|TRBJ2-2|TRBD2|NA
TGTGCCAGTAGTTCTAACGGACTAGCGGGACCCAACACCGGGGAGCTGTTTTTT
CASSSNGLAGPNTGELFF
>TRBV7-6|TRBJ2-2|TRBD1|NA
TGTGCCAGCACCCCCGCAGGGGGAAAAGCCGGGGAGCTGTTTTTT
CASTPAGGKAGELFF
>TRBV18|TRBJ1-5|TRBD1|NA
TGTGCCAGCTCATCATATCAAGGACAGGGGGGACAGCCCCAGCATTTT
CASSSYQGQGGQPQHF
>TRBV5-1|TRBJ2-6|NA|NA
TGCGCCAGCAGCCCAACCGGGTCCATTTCCTCTGGGGCCAACGTCCTGACTTTC
CASSPTGSISSGANVLTF
>TRBV7-8|TRBJ1-6|TRBD1|NA
TGTGCCAGCAGACCCCGGGACAGGGGGAGTTCACCCCTCCACTTT
CASRPRDRGSSPLHF
>TRBV10-3|TRBJ1-5|TRBD1|NA
TGTGCCATCAGTGAGGGACAGGGTAACAATCAGCCCCAGCATTTT
CAISEGQGNNQPQHF
>TRBV18|TRBJ1-4|TRBD1|NA
TGTGCCAGCTCACCACCGGCAGGGGGTAATGAAAAACTGTTTTTT
CASSPPAGGNEKLFF
>TRBV5-4|TRBJ1-1|TRBD1|NA
TGTGCCAGCAGCCTACAGGGGGATTGGACTGAAGCTTTCTTT
CASSLQGDWTEAFF
>TRBV2|TRBJ1-1|NA|NA
TGTGCCAGCGTAAAAACAGGTATGAACACTGAAGCTTTCTTT
CASVKTGMNTEAFF
>TRBV6-5|TRBJ1-1|NA|once
TGTGCCAGCAGTTACGGGGGGGGGTCGGCAGCTTTCTTT
CASSYGGGSAAFF
>TRBV11-2|TRBJ2-7|TRBD2|NA
TGTGCCAGCAGCCCCACTAGCGGGTGGCGCTCCTACGAGCAGTACTTC
CASSPTSGWRSYEQYF
>TRBV12-5|TRBJ1-4|NA|NA
TGTGCTAGTAGCCGGGGGGGGTCCGGTAATGAAAAACTGTTTTTT
CASSRGGSGNEKLFF
>TRBV4-2|TRBJ2-1|TRBD2|NA
TGTGCCAGCAGCCAAGGTCAAGCGGGAGGAGGAAATGAGCAGTTCTTC
CASSQGQAGGGNEQFF
>TRBV9|TRBJ2-7|TRBD1|NA
TGTGCCAGCAGCGAGGGACAGGGGGCAATCGAGCAGTACTTC
CASSEGQGAIEQYF
>TRBV18|TRBJ1-3|NA|NA
TGTGCCAGCTCACCTAAAGGGGGGGCAACTGGAAACACCATATATTTT
CASSPKGGATGNTIYF
>TRBV5-1|TRBJ1-2|TRBD1|NA
TGCGCCAGCAGCGTGGACAGGGGGAACTATGGCTACACCTTC
CASSVDRGNYGYTF
>TRBV9|TRBJ2-3|NA|few
TGTGCCAGCAGTCCCCCCGGGGATAGCTTCTATACGCAGTATTTT
CASSPPGDSFYTQYF
>TRBV11-2|TRBJ2-2|NA|NA
TGTGCCAGCAGCTTGATGAGGGCCGGGGAGCTGTTTTTT
CASSLMRAGELFF
>TRBV7-8|TRBJ2-7|TRBD1|NA
TGTGCCAGCAGCTTAGCGGGACAGCAGATCTCCTACGAGCAGTACTTC
CASSLAGQQISYEQYF